The 27 T cell receptor beta chains in this list originate from one sample, sequenced in a study of blood T cell repertoires in COVID-19. Assay: immunoSEQ multiplex PCR; the TCRdb copy retains only in-frame clones and omits some. The sample has 200,000 to 250,000 clones, roughly 89% seen once. The sequencing sample was made of PBMCs or T cells enriched from blood (not recorded which). These receptors came from a man younger than 45 who had been exposed to COVID-19.

The chain recombines TRBV3-1 (or the pseudogene TRBV3-2) with TRBJ1-1; 10 bases fit TRBD1. The V and J ends lost 5 bases and 5 bases, in that order; junction bases with no gene match: 5. CDR1 and CDR2 (germline): LGHDT, YNNKEL (reference sequence). The CDR3 has 14 residues. The CDR3 region has the DNA TGTGCCAGCAGCTACGGGACAGGGGAGACTGAAGCTTTCTTT. Protein product: CASSYGTGETEAFF.

The CDR3 nucleotides are TGTGCCAGCAGCTTGGGACAGGACAATCAGCCCCAGCATTTT. This sequence encodes CASSLGQDNQPQHF. This chain joins TRBV7-9 and TRBJ1-5; 8 nucleotides align to TRBD1. The length of the CDR3 is 14 residues. V shed 3 bases, J shed 3 bases, and the junction held 1 base outside the gene matches. Germline CDR1 SEHNR, CDR2 FQNEAQ (reference sequence).

The rearrangement joins TRBV6-5 to TRBJ2-1, with TRBD1 identical over 7 bases. Germline V gives CDR1 MNHEY, CDR2 SVGAGI. The CDR3 length is 15 residues. V trimming: 5 bases; J trimming: 2 bases; junction bases outside the gene matches: 6. CDR3 nucleotides: TGTGCCAGCAGTATCGACAGGGTAGCCTACAATGAGCAGTTCTTC. Translating gives CASSIDRVAYNEQFF.

This sequence joins TRBV6-2 or TRBV6-3 and TRBJ1-5, with D possibly TRBD1 on 5 matching bases. This CDR3 comprises 15 residues. Germline loops: CDR1 MNHEY, CDR2 SVGEGT. Trimming took off 2 bases at V and 6 bases at J, with 14 bases between the two ends. The CDR3 sequence is CASSYGVGGSQPQHF. CDR3 sequence (DNA): TGTGCCAGCAGTTACGGAGTTGGGGGGAGTCAGCCCCAGCATTTT.

This clone has just a few counts. The rearrangement joins TRBV28 to TRBJ2-7; TRBD1 matches at 9 bases. Germline V CDR1 and CDR2: MDHEN, SYDVKM. Trimming cost V 4 bases and J 1 base; bases outside gene matches: 5. The CDR3 consists of 15 residues. The DNA for the CDR3 is TGTGCCAGCAGTTCGGGACAGGGCCCTTCCTACGAGCAGTACTTC. Translation: CASSSGQGPSYEQYF.

The rearrangement joins TRBV4-1 to TRBJ1-4; weak D call: TRBD1 (5 bases). The V gene's germline CDR1 is MGHRA and CDR2 YSYEKL. V dropped 2 bases and J dropped 4 bases, with 5 bases sitting between them. The CDR3 spans 13 residues. CDR3 amino acids: CASSQQGNEKLFF. The CDR3 DNA is TGCGCCAGCAGCCAACAGGGTAATGAAAAACTGTTTTTT.

The J gene is TRBJ2-1, the V gene TRBV6-1; 7 nucleotides align to TRBD2. J was trimmed by 6 bases and V by 2 bases; bases with no gene match: 4. This CDR3 contains 14 residues. CDR1 and CDR2 (germline): MNHNS, SASEGT. CDR3 DNA: TGTGCCAGCAGTGAAAGACTAGCAGGCAATGAGCAGTTCTTC. It specifies CASSERLAGNEQFF.

The V gene is TRBV18, the J gene TRBJ2-5; 9 bases align to TRBD2. The V gene's germline CDR1 is KGHSH and CDR2 LQKENI. The V gene end was trimmed by 4 bases and the J gene end by 3 bases; junction bases not matched to a gene: 9. This CDR3 region has 16 residues. The CDR3 nucleotides read TGTGCCAGCTCACGAATTGAAAGCGGGAGGAAAGAGACCCAGTACTTC. It specifies CASSRIESGRKETQYF.

CDR3 in amino acids: CASSYEVRNTEAFF. CDR3 nucleotide sequence: TGCGCCAGCAGCTACGAGGTAAGGAACACTGAAGCTTTCTTT. This rearrangement joins TRBV4-1 to TRBJ1-1; no clear D gene. V lost 5 bases and J 1 base, leaving 11 bases between the germline ends. Germline CDR1 is MGHRA and CDR2 is YSYEKL. The CDR3 is made up of 14 amino acids.

This clone has a single count. V gene TRBV6-4 combines with J gene TRBJ1-1; 10 nucleotides agree with TRBD1. The CDR3 is 18 amino acids. The germline V gene encodes CDR1 MRHNA and CDR2 SNTAGT. With V trimmed by 5 bases and J by 1 base, 13 bases remained unmatched. CDR3 sequence reads: CASSKYSGTGAKNTEAFF. CDR3 coding DNA: TGTGCCAGCAGTAAATACTCCGGGACAGGGGCAAAGAACACTGAAGCTTTCTTT.

J is TRBJ1-1 and V is TRBV12-3 or TRBV12-4, with D possibly TRBD1 on 5 matching bases. V was pared by 6 bases and J by 8 bases, with 16 bases between. The CDR3 loop spans 13 amino acids. CDR3 bases: TGTGCCAGCAGCCAGATGGGGGGAGGGGAAGCTTTCTTT. This encodes CASSQMGGGEAFF.

The chain couples TRBV10-3 to TRBJ1-6, with 7 bases lining up with TRBD1. CDR3 length: 16 amino acids. Germline-derived CDR1 and CDR2 are ENHRY and SYGVKD. Trimming at V came to 5 bases and at J to 10 bases, leaving 14 bases not matched to a gene. CDR3 amino acids: CAISLTGEGGLSPLHF. In nucleotides, the CDR3 is TGTGCCATCAGTCTGACCGGGGAAGGGGGCTTATCACCCCTCCACTTT.

The rearrangement joins TRBV5-6 to TRBJ1-6; D is uncertain. CDR3 length: 14 amino acids. The V gene lost 1 base and the J gene lost 4 bases, with 6 bases spanning the gap. CDR1 SGHDT and CDR2 YYEEEE come from the germline V gene. CDR3: CASSLNGYNSPLHF. The CDR3 nucleotides are TGTGCCAGCAGCTTGAACGGTTATAATTCACCCCTCCACTTT.

The rearrangement links TRBV6-1 to TRBJ2-3, with D possibly TRBD2 on 6 matching bases. V was clipped by 1 base and J by 1 base, with 15 bases between them. The V gene's germline CDR1 is MNHNS and CDR2 SASEGT. The CDR3 is 17 residues long. CDR3 sequence (DNA): TGTGCCAGCAGTGAAGACTGGCGGGGCCTCGGCACAGATACGCAGTATTTT. Translated: CASSEDWRGLGTDTQYF.

This chain joins TRBV6-1 and TRBJ2-7; tentatively, D is TRBD2 (6 bases). The V and J ends lost 3 bases and 5 bases respectively, with 17 bases between them. The CDR3 contains 15 residues. Per germline, CDR1 MNHNS and CDR2 SASEGT. The CDR3 nucleotides are TGTGCCAGCAGTGATACCAGGTTCTGGGGGGACGAGCAGTACTTC. Its translation is CASSDTRFWGDEQYF.

This clone was picked up one time. The V gene is TRBV11-1, the J gene TRBJ1-2; D is undetermined. This CDR3 has 13 residues. CDR1 and CDR2 (germline): SGHAT, FQDESV (reference sequence). V lost 5 bases and J lost 8, with 15 bases in between. In nucleotides, the CDR3 is TGTGCCAGCAGCCCCGGAGACTTGCGGGGCTACACCTTC. This encodes CASSPGDLRGYTF.

The chain combines TRBV4-1 with TRBJ2-3, with 11 bases matching TRBD2. Trimming took 0 bases from V and 1 from J; bases not matched to a gene: 0. Germline-derived CDR1 and CDR2 are MGHRA and YSYEKL. The CDR3 consists of 16 residues. Here the CDR3 reads CASSQELAGGTDTQYF. CDR3 nucleotide sequence: TGCGCCAGCAGCCAAGAACTAGCGGGGGGCACAGATACGCAGTATTTT.

The rearrangement uses TRBV4-3 and TRBJ1-5, with TRBD1 as a possible D gene (5 bases). CDR1 is LGHNA and CDR2 is YSLEER in the germline V gene. The CDR3 sequence is 15 residues long. Trimming removed 5 bases at V and 4 bases at J, with 15 bases between. CDR3 in DNA: TGCGCCAGCAGCAAGAAAAGACAGATTAATCAGCCCCAGCATTTT. This gives the protein CASSKKRQINQPQHF.

The rearrangement links TRBV5-1 to TRBJ1-5, with D perhaps TRBD1 (6 bases). Germline V lookup: CDR1 SGHRS, CDR2 YFSETQ. The CDR3 runs to 15 residues. V was pared by 3 bases and J by 4 bases, with 14 bases between. CDR3 sequence: CASSSTGNTNQPQHF. The CDR3 DNA is TGCGCCAGCAGCTCGACAGGAAATACGAATCAGCCCCAGCATTTT.

The J gene is TRBJ2-7, the V gene TRBV4-3; TRBD1 agrees at 7 bases. CDR1 is LGHNA and CDR2 is YSLEER in the germline V gene. The CDR3 length is 17 residues. The V segment lost 3 bases and the J segment 0 bases; nucleotides outside the gene matches: 11. CDR3 DNA sequence: TGCGCCAGCAGCCATTACTCCTCCGGGACAGACTCCTACGAGCAGTACTTC. Translating it yields CASSHYSSGTDSYEQYF.

The table lists this clone with a count of one. This chain connects TRBV7-9 to TRBJ2-7; no definite D call. Germline V CDR1 and CDR2: SEHNR, FQNEAQ (reference sequence). This CDR3 has 11 amino acids. The V and J ends lost 3 bases and 7 bases respectively, with 7 bases between them. CDR3 in amino acids: CASSFEWEQYF. CDR3 bases: TGTGCCAGCAGCTTCGAGTGGGAGCAGTACTTC. Filled out from reference TRBV7-9 and TRBJ2-7, the complete variable domain reads DTGVSQNPRHKITKRGQNVTFRCDPISEHNRLYWYRQTLGQGPEFLTYFQNEAQLEKSRLLSDRFSAERPKGSFSTLEIQRTEQGDSAMYLCASSFEWEQYFGPGTRLTVT.

J is TRBJ2-1 and V is TRBV11-2; TRBD2 matches at 9 bases. Germline V gene lookup returns CDR1 SGHAT and CDR2 FQNNGV. V lost 1 base and J lost 6; bases outside the gene matches: 4. The CDR3 is 15 residues long. CDR3 loop: CASSLVSGGRNEQFF. The DNA for the CDR3 is TGTGCCAGCAGCTTAGTTAGCGGGGGTCGCAATGAGCAGTTCTTC. Full variable domain (missing parts from reference TRBV11-2 and TRBJ2-1): EAGVAQSPRYKIIEKRQSVAFWCNPISGHATLYWYQQILGQGPKLLIQFQNNGVVDDSQLPKDRFSAERLKGVDSTLKIQPAKLEDSAVYLCASSLVSGGRNEQFFGPGTRLTVL.

The chain is built from TRBV7-9 and TRBJ2-1; 12 nucleotides align to TRBD2. Per germline, CDR1 SEHNR and CDR2 FQNEAQ (reference sequence). This CDR3 has 16 residues. V lost 3 bases and J lost 7; bases outside the gene matches: 7. CDR3 residues: CASSFILAGGGNEQFF. The CDR3 nucleotides are TGTGCCAGCAGCTTTATACTAGCGGGGGGCGGGAATGAGCAGTTCTTC.

This clone was counted once. The chain has TRBV3-1 (or the pseudogene TRBV3-2) and TRBJ1-2; tentative D call: TRBD1 (6 bases). Germline-derived CDR1 and CDR2 are LGHDT and YNNKEL (reference sequence). V was pared by 0 bases and J by 4 bases, with 9 bases between. This CDR3 contains 14 residues. CDR3 DNA: TGTGCCAGCAGCCAAGAAACAGGGTTCTATGGCTACACCTTC. Residues: CASSQETGFYGYTF.

The chain combines TRBV18 with TRBJ1-6; 10 nucleotides align to TRBD1. There are 17 residues in the CDR3. Germline CDR1 KGHSH, CDR2 LQKENI. V shed 1 base, J shed 7 bases, and the junction held 7 bases outside the gene matches. CDR3 coding DNA: TGTGCCAGCTCACCACTGGGACAGGGGACAAGAAATTCACCCCTCCACTTT. Translation: CASSPLGQGTRNSPLHF.

This chain links TRBV27 with TRBJ1-6; 8 bases fit TRBD1. Germline V lookup: CDR1 MNHEY, CDR2 SMNVEV (reference sequence). The CDR3 is 14 residues long. The J segment lost 7 bases and the V segment lost 8 bases, leaving 7 bases of the junction unmatched. CDR3 nucleotides: TGTGCCAGCTGCCCGGACAGGGAAAATTCACCCCTCCACTTT. This translates into CASCPDRENSPLHF.

The gene calls are TRBV5-1 and TRBJ2-5; 7 bases fit TRBD1. In germline, CDR1 is SGHRS, CDR2 YFSETQ. CDR3 length: 16 amino acids. Losses at the gene ends were 4 bases for V and 2 bases for J; bases not matched to a gene: 11. Here the CDR3 DNA reads TGCGCCAGCAGCGGAAGGACGGGACAGAGTCAAGAGACCCAGTACTTC. Amino acid sequence: CASSGRTGQSQETQYF.